A single T cell receptor beta chain is shown here with its context. The library targeted TCRbeta and was prepared with unique molecular identifiers. TCRdb reanalysed the PCR reads using MiXCR and keeps one entry per CDR3 protein. Among 300,000 or so distinct CDR3 sequences listed, around 9.6% were seen once. The record originates from a study of T-cell reconstitution after alpha-beta-depleted transplantation in children. This specimen was PBMCs from the stem cell graft donor, taken from the stem cell graft. This receptor was identified in a human donor who donated a stem cell graft to a child with SCID.

This chain's CDR3 is CASSLRGGDNEQFF. The CDR3 DNA sequence: TGCGCCAGCAGCTTACGGGGAGGTGACAATGAGCAGTTCTTC. The chain employs TRBV5-1 and TRBJ2-1; tentative D call: TRBD2 (6 bases). Germline assignment: CDR1 SGHRS and CDR2 YFSETQ. Between the trimmed V and J ends, which lost 2 bases and 5 bases, there was a span of 11 bases. The CDR3 runs to 14 residues.